One sample yielded the 10 T cell receptor beta chains listed below, sequenced in a study of T cell responses to AZD1222 COVID-19 vaccine. Libraries were prepared by immunoSEQ multiplex PCR; TCRdb keeps only in-frame clonotypes and omits some of them. The sample lists some 150,000 clones, roughly 88% occurring once. Sequencing used peripheral blood, obtained on day 0 of AZD1222 vaccination. The source is an adult in good health.

The V gene is TRBV6-2 or TRBV6-3, the J gene TRBJ2-1; D is unclear. This CDR3 has 12 amino acids. V dropped 4 bases and J dropped 8 bases, with 9 bases sitting between them. Germline CDR1 MNHEY, CDR2 SVGEGT. CDR3 residues: CASSLRSYEQFF. For the CDR3, the DNA is TGTGCCAGCAGTTTAAGGAGCTATGAGCAGTTCTTC.

This clone appeared a single time. The J gene is TRBJ2-1, the V gene TRBV7-9; 13 bases match TRBD2. V shed 3 bases, J shed 5 bases, and the junction held 7 bases outside the gene matches. The CDR3 covers 17 residues. Germline assignment: CDR1 SEHNR and CDR2 FQNEAQ (reference sequence). The CDR3 protein is CASSFLSGTSGNNEQFF. CDR3 DNA sequence: TGTGCCAGCAGCTTCCTTTCCGGGACTAGCGGGAACAATGAGCAGTTCTTC.

V gene TRBV19 combines with J gene TRBJ1-1, with 7 bases aligning to TRBD1. This CDR3 spans 17 amino acids. After removal of 4 bases from V and 1 base from J, the junction contained 12 bases not matched to a gene. In germline, CDR1 is LNHDA, CDR2 SQIVND (reference sequence). CDR3 amino acids: CASSTLRQGRGNTEAFF. The CDR3 DNA is TGTGCCAGTAGTACTCTACGACAGGGAAGGGGGAACACTGAAGCTTTCTTT.

The J gene is TRBJ1-5, the V gene TRBV5-8; no clear D. V lost 2 bases, J lost 4 bases, and 10 bases lay in between. This CDR3 is 14 amino acids long. Germline loops: CDR1 SGHTS, CDR2 YDEGEE. The CDR3 sequence is CASSFRENNQPQHF. CDR3 nucleotides: TGTGCCAGCAGCTTTCGAGAAAATAATCAGCCCCAGCATTTT. Drawing the rest from reference TRBV5-8 and TRBJ1-5, the complete variable domain is EAGVTQSPTHLIKTRGQQATLRCSPISGHTSVYWYQQALGLGLQFLLWYDEGEERNRGNFPPRFSGRQFPNYSSELNVNALELEDSALYLCASSFRENNQPQHFGDGTRLSIL.

The chain couples TRBV14 to TRBJ1-2; 12 nucleotides agree with TRBD1. Trimming at V came to 2 bases and at J to 4 bases, leaving 8 bases not matched to a gene. CDR3 size: 17 residues. The germline V gene encodes CDR1 SGHDN and CDR2 FVKESK. The DNA for the CDR3 is TGTGCCAGCAGCCAATTACCGGGACAGGGGGCATTCTATGGCTACACCTTC. Amino acid sequence: CASSQLPGQGAFYGYTF.

This clone was seen a single time. The chain joins TRBV9 to TRBJ1-2; D is ambiguous. The CDR3 sequence is 13 residues long. Per germline, CDR1 SGDLS and CDR2 YYNGEE. The V end lost 0 bases, the J end lost 8 bases, and 11 bases lay between the germline ends. CDR3 sequence: CASSVGGSWGYTF. The CDR3 nucleotides read TGTGCCAGCAGCGTAGGAGGGAGTTGGGGCTACACCTTC.

The V call is TRBV29-1, the J call TRBJ2-7; 12 bases are shared with TRBD2. The CDR3 runs 13 residues. V shed 7 bases and J 3 bases; nucleotides not matched to a gene: 4. Germline V gene data show CDR1 as SQVTM and CDR2 as ANQGSEA. CDR3 coding DNA: TGCAGCGCTAGACTAGCGGGAGACTACGAGCAGTACTTC. Protein sequence: CSARLAGDYEQYF.

This sequence joins TRBV28 and TRBJ2-1, with 11 bases lining up with TRBD2. CDR3 length equals 17 residues. Trimming took 4 bases from V and 0 from J; bases not matched to a gene: 5. CDR1 is MDHEN, CDR2 SYDVKM, per germline. CDR3 sequence (DNA): TGTGCCAGCAGTTCGGGACTAGCGGCCGGCTCCTACAATGAGCAGTTCTTC. Protein sequence: CASSSGLAAGSYNEQFF.

The rearrangement uses TRBV5-4 and TRBJ1-2, with TRBD1 matching over 8 bases. Trimming removed 0 bases from V and 3 bases from J; junction bases left unmatched: 10. The germline gives CDR1 SGHNT, CDR2 YYREEE (reference sequence). The CDR3 extends over 17 amino acids. This CDR3 is CASSLGVRGRKDYGYTF. The DNA for the CDR3 is TGTGCCAGCAGCTTGGGAGTCAGGGGGCGAAAGGACTATGGCTACACCTTC. Complete variable domain (other parts from reference TRBV5-4 and TRBJ1-2): ETGVTQSPTHLIKTRGQQVTLRCSSQSGHNTVSWYQQALGQGPQFIFQYYREEENGRGNFPPRFSGLQFPNYSSELNVNALELDDSALYLCASSLGVRGRKDYGYTFGSGTRLTVV.

Comments on this clone: Other DNA sequences from this sample encode an identical CDR3 as well. The V call is TRBV5-6, the J call TRBJ1-1; D not certain. Looked up from germline, CDR1 is SGHDT and CDR2 is YYEEEE. V lost 0 bases and J 2 bases, leaving 8 bases between the germline ends. The CDR3 is 14 residues long. The CDR3 spells CASSLARINTEAFF. CDR3 coding DNA: TGTGCCAGCAGCTTGGCCAGAATCAACACTGAAGCTTTCTTT.